These 21 T cell receptor beta chains share one sample of origin, sequenced in a study of OX40 agonist ivuxolimab in advanced cancers. Some clones are missing from TCRdb's copy, which holds only in-frame ones; the method was immunoSEQ multiplex PCR. Among over 70,000 clones, roughly 88% were seen once, and the ten largest hold more than 0.25%. The sample here was CD4+ or CD8+ T cells sorted from blood, taken in a trial of the OX40 agonist ivuxolimab. These receptors were collected from an adult with an advanced solid tumor such as melanoma, head and neck, liver or kidney cancer.

CDR3 in amino acids: CASSPSAGYNEQFF. The CDR3 DNA sequence: TGTGCCAGCAGCCCAAGCGCCGGCTACAATGAGCAGTTCTTC. This chain joins TRBV7-2 and TRBJ2-1, with D uncertain. The germline gives CDR1 SGHTA, CDR2 FQGNSA. Trimming pared 5 bases from V and 3 bases from J, leaving 11 bases between. This CDR3 region has 14 residues.

J is TRBJ1-1 and V is TRBV19, with D tentatively TRBD1 (5 bases). Germline-derived CDR1 and CDR2 are LNHDA and SQIVND (reference sequence). V gave up 6 bases and J gave up 5 bases, with 10 bases separating them. The CDR3 has 12 residues. CDR3 nucleotides: TGTGCCAGTAGCCTGGGACGGACTGAAGCTTTCTTT. Translated, it gives CASSLGRTEAFF.

The V call is TRBV6-6, the J call TRBJ1-5, with a weak D call TRBD1 (5 bases). The length of the CDR3 is 12 residues. The germline V gene encodes CDR1 MNHNY and CDR2 SVGAGI (reference sequence). V was clipped by 8 bases and J by 8 bases, with 13 bases between them. The CDR3 DNA is TGTGCCAGCGTCGGGGCCGGGGAGCCCCAGCATTTT. Encoded protein: CASVGAGEPQHF.

This chain uses TRBV15 with TRBJ1-4; TRBD1 matches at 10 bases. The length of the CDR3 is 16 residues. CDR1 and CDR2 from the germline V gene are LNHNV and YYDKDF (reference sequence). The V and J ends lost 1 base and 5 bases, in that order; junction bases with no gene match: 4. The CDR3 region is CATSRAPGQGNEKLFF. The CDR3 region has the DNA TGTGCCACCAGCAGAGCACCGGGACAGGGGAATGAAAAACTGTTTTTT.

The chain couples TRBV27 to TRBJ2-3; TRBD2 matches at 11 bases. The CDR3 contains 19 residues. Germline lookup yields CDR1 MNHEY and CDR2 SMNVEV (reference sequence). Losses at the gene ends were 0 bases for V and 2 bases for J; bases not matched to a gene: 10. Here the CDR3 reads CASSLSPPTSGVFTDTQYF. CDR3 nucleotide sequence: TGTGCCAGCAGTTTATCACCCCCGACTAGCGGGGTATTCACAGATACGCAGTATTTT.

CDR3 sequence: CASSLEAGSYEQYF. CDR3 DNA: TGTGCCAGCAGCTTGGAAGCGGGCTCCTACGAGCAGTACTTC. V is TRBV5-6 and J is TRBJ2-7, with TRBD2 as a possible D gene (6 bases). The ends were cut back, 0 bases at V and 0 bases at J, with 7 bases in the middle. Germline V gene data show CDR1 as SGHDT and CDR2 as YYEEEE. This CDR3 has 14 residues. Filled out from reference TRBV5-6 and TRBJ2-7, the complete variable domain reads DAGVTQSPTHLIKTRGQQVTLRCSPKSGHDTVSWYQQALGQGPQFIFQYYEEEERQRGNFPDRFSGHQFPNYSSELNVNALLLGDSALYLCASSLEAGSYEQYFGPGTRLTVT.

The V call is TRBV7-2, the J call TRBJ1-1; 9 bases are a match to TRBD1. The CDR3 spans 15 residues. V was pared by 2 bases and J by 5 bases, with 6 bases of the junction left unmatched. Germline lookup yields CDR1 SGHTA and CDR2 FQGNSA. CDR3 in DNA: TGTGCCAGCAGCTTATCCGGGACAGGGAGGACTGAAGCTTTCTTT. Its protein product is CASSLSGTGRTEAFF.

This sequence joins TRBV9 and TRBJ1-2; 7 bases align to TRBD1. The CDR3 contains 15 residues. Germline CDR1 SGDLS, CDR2 YYNGEE. V gave up 3 bases and J gave up 3 bases; unmatched junction bases: 8. The CDR3 sequence is CASSGYRGGDYGYTF. In nucleotides, the CDR3 is TGTGCCAGCAGCGGCTACAGGGGCGGAGACTATGGCTACACCTTC.

J is TRBJ1-5 and V is TRBV6-5; no reliable D call. The CDR3 runs 14 residues. Germline CDR1 reads MNHEY; CDR2 reads SVGAGI. Trimming took 5 bases from V and 1 from J, leaving 9 bases between them. Here the CDR3 reads CASSQLTSNQPQHF. The CDR3 DNA is TGTGCCAGCAGTCAGCTTACGAGCAATCAGCCCCAGCATTTT.

The chain recombines TRBV9 with TRBJ1-6, with no clear D. Trimming took off 0 bases at V and 7 bases at J, with 8 bases between the two ends. This CDR3 is 14 amino acids long. Germline CDR1 is SGDLS and CDR2 is YYNGEE. CDR3 residues: CASSVERENSPLHF. The CDR3 bases are TGTGCCAGCAGCGTAGAAAGGGAAAATTCACCCCTCCACTTT.

The chain combines TRBV11-2 with TRBJ2-5; 7 nucleotides line up with TRBD2. Germline assignment: CDR1 SGHAT and CDR2 FQNNGV. The CDR3 sequence is 15 residues long. Germline trimming cut 7 bases from V and 2 bases from J; bases unmatched to any gene: 10. CDR3 DNA: TGTGCCAGCAACCCGGGGGGTAGCGGGCAAGAGACCCAGTACTTC. It specifies CASNPGGSGQETQYF.

V usage is TRBV10-1 and J usage is TRBJ1-6; D unclear. The V gene's germline CDR1 is WNHNN and CDR2 SYGVQD (reference sequence). The CDR3 runs 15 residues. Trimming shortened V by 2 bases and J by 7 bases, and 12 bases separated the two germline ends. CDR3: CASSEGRGENSPLHF. The CDR3 DNA sequence: TGCGCCAGCAGTGAGGGTCGAGGTGAGAATTCACCCCTCCACTTT.

This rearrangement joins TRBV7-9 to TRBJ2-4, with D perhaps assigned TRBD1 or TRBD2 (6 bases each). This CDR3 contains 16 residues. Trimming removed 4 bases at V and 8 bases at J, with 21 bases between. CDR1 SEHNR and CDR2 FQNEAQ come from the germline V gene (reference sequence). The CDR3 loop reads CASSSPWGAPGDIQYF. The CDR3, as DNA: TGTGCCAGCAGCTCACCGTGGGGGGCCCCAGGAGACATTCAGTACTTC.

This clone was seen just once. V usage is TRBV7-2 and J usage is TRBJ2-7; the D is unclear. Germline CDR1 reads SGHTA; CDR2 reads FQGNSA. Trimming cost V 1 base and J 0 bases, with 10 bases left between them. This CDR3 region has 15 residues. As DNA, the CDR3 is TGTGCCAGCAGCTTAGGGTACTCTGTCTCCTACGAGCAGTACTTC. Amino acid sequence: CASSLGYSVSYEQYF.

V usage is TRBV6-4 and J usage is TRBJ1-2; 9 bases match TRBD1. The CDR3 consists of 14 residues. CDR1 MRHNA and CDR2 SNTAGT come from the germline V gene. The V segment lost 6 bases and the J segment 4 bases; nucleotides outside the gene matches: 6. CDR3 DNA: TGTGCCAGCAGGCCGGGACAGGGCAGCTATGGCTACACCTTC. It is translated as CASRPGQGSYGYTF.

The chain employs TRBV18 and TRBJ2-7, with 7 positions matching TRBD1. CDR1 is KGHSH, CDR2 LQKENI, per germline. This CDR3 is 14 amino acids long. V gave up 6 bases and J gave up 2 bases; unmatched junction bases: 7. The DNA of the CDR3 is TGTGCCAGCTCCCCTAGACAGGGTACCTACGAGCAGTACTTC. Amino acids: CASSPRQGTYEQYF.

This chain joins TRBV4-2 and TRBJ2-3, with 12 positions matching TRBD2. V shed 3 bases and J 5 bases; nucleotides not matched to a gene: 9. This CDR3 has 17 residues. Per germline, CDR1 LGHNA and CDR2 YNFKEQ. As DNA, the CDR3 is TGTGCCAGCAGCCAGCTCTCGACTAGCGGGGGAGGAGATACGCAGTATTTT. The encoded protein is CASSQLSTSGGGDTQYF.

The chain couples TRBV27 to TRBJ1-2, with a possible D match to TRBD1 (5 bases). The V end was cut by 6 bases, the J end by 5 bases, with 16 bases between. The CDR3 runs to 14 residues. CDR1 and CDR2 (germline): MNHEY, SMNVEV (reference sequence). CDR3 sequence (DNA): TGTGCCAGCAGACTCTCTGGGGCTGGGTATGGCTACACCTTC. Protein sequence: CASRLSGAGYGYTF.

The CDR3 DNA is TGTGCCACCAGCAGAGATCGGGGGACAGCCCGTGAGCAGTTCTTC. This sequence encodes CATSRDRGTAREQFF. The J gene is TRBJ2-1, the V gene TRBV15; D is possibly TRBD1 (7 bases). The CDR3 has 15 amino acids. V lost 0 bases and J lost 9, with 15 bases in between. CDR1 is LNHNV and CDR2 is YYDKDF in the germline V gene (reference sequence).

This rearrangement joins TRBV21-1 to TRBJ1-1. TRBV21-1 is given as a pseudogene. This CDR3 comprises 18 residues. The CDR3 is CASSQRESYELMNTEAFF. The CDR3 nucleotides are TGTGCCAGCAGTCAAAGAGAAAGCTACGAACTCATGAACACTGAAGCTTTCTTT.

The chain employs TRBV30 and TRBJ2-3, with D possibly being TRBD1 (6 bases). Germline V CDR1 and CDR2: GTSNPN, SVGIG (reference sequence). V dropped 5 bases and J dropped 0 bases, with 12 bases sitting between them. The CDR3 spans 14 residues. Written as DNA, the CDR3 is TGTGCCTGGGATGGGGGCCTTAGCACAGATACGCAGTATTTT. This encodes CAWDGGLSTDTQYF.